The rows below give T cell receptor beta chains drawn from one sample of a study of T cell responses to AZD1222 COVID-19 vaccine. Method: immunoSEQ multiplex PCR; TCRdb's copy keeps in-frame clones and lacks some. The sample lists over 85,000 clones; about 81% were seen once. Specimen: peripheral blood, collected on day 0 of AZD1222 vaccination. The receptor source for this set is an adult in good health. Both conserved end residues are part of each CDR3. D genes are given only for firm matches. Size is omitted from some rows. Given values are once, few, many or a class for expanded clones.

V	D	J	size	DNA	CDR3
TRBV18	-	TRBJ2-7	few	TGTGCCAGCTCACCACCCTTGACGCCCTACGAGCAGTACTTC	CASSPPLTPYEQYF
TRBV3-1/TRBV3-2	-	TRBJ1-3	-	TGTGCCAGCAGCCCAACTGGCAGGGGCCCACTTAGCTCTGGAAACACCATATATTTT	CASSPTGRGPLSSGNTIYF
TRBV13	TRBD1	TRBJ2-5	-	TGTGCCAGCAGCTTAGTTACGGGACAGGGGCTGGAAGAGACCCAGTACTTC	CASSLVTGQGLEETQYF
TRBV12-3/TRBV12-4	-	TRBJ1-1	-	TGTGCCAGCAGTTTACAAGGGGGCACTGAAGCTTTCTTT	CASSLQGGTEAFF
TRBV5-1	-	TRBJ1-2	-	TGCGCCAGCAGCTTGGGTGGGCAGGGGTATGGCTACACCTTC	CASSLGGQGYGYTF
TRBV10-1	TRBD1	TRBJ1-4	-	TGCGCCAGCAGTCCCGGACAGGGGAGTGAAAAACTGTTTTTT	CASSPGQGSEKLFF
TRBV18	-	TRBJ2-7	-	TGTGCCAGCTCACCAGAGGGGGGGGGCAACTACGAGCAGTACTTC	CASSPEGGGNYEQYF
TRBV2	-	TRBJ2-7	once	TGTGCCAGCAAGAGGTCTCAGGCATTCTACGAGCAGTACTTC	CASKRSQAFYEQYF
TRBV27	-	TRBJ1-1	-	TGTGCCAGCAGTTTATTCGGGGGCGAGGGCACTGAAGCTTTCTTT	CASSLFGGEGTEAFF
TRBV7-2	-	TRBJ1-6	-	TGTGCCAGCAGCTTAGCGTCAGGCCTGGATTCACCCCTCCACTTT	CASSLASGLDSPLHF
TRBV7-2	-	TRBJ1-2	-	TGTGCCAGCACCTTGACAGTTAACTATGGCTACACCTTC	CASTLTVNYGYTF
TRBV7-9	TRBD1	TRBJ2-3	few	TGTGCCAGCAGCCAACTGACAGGGCTCTACACAGATACGCAGTATTTT	CASSQLTGLYTDTQYF